Described below is a single T cell receptor (beta chain) sequence and its context. This sample is part of a study of blood T cell repertoires in COVID-19. Study members were between about 18 and 100 years old and lived in roughly 24 US regions. Assignment of participants to cohorts was predicated upon participant-reported clinical history. Profiled with immunoSEQ multiplex PCR; TCRdb holds only in-frame clones, not every one. The sample has fewer than 150,000 clones, roughly four fifths seen once. The clonotype originates from a man under 40 who had recovered from COVID-19. The sample taken for sequencing was PBMCs or T cells enriched from blood (not recorded which).

In DNA form, the CDR3 reads TGTGCCAGCAGCCAAGATCACCAGGGCGTGGACTATGGCTACACCTTC. Its protein product is CASSQDHQGVDYGYTF. V gene TRBV3-1 (or the pseudogene TRBV3-2) combines with J gene TRBJ1-2; tentative D call: TRBD1 (5 bases). The germline V gene has CDR1 LGHDT and CDR2 YNNKEL (reference sequence). Between the trimmed V and J ends, which lost 0 bases and 3 bases, there was a span of 14 bases. The CDR3 spans 16 residues.